This T cell receptor (beta chain) was retrieved from a study of blood T cell repertoires in COVID-19. Study in general: COVID-19 samples from acute and convalescent phases originated in the United States, Italy and Spain. In each case, the material was cDNA or gDNA derived from T cells, B-cell-depleted T cells, or PBMCs.

This clone has a single count. Under the authors' procedure: Amplification of reference gene primers was used by the study to estimate nucleated cell counts. Libraries were prepared by immunoSEQ multiplex PCR; TCRdb keeps only in-frame clonotypes and omits some of them. The DNA was the basis for D and trimming; V, J and clone size are from that table. The sample lists under 85,000 clones, over 75% seen once, with approximately 12% in the top ten. The material sequenced was peripheral blood. The TCR sequence derives from a man aged 50 to 59 with acute or convalescent COVID-19.

DNA for the CDR3: TGTGCCAGTAGTCCCCGGGGAAGCACCCCTAACTATGGCTACACCTTC. It specifies CASSPRGSTPNYGYTF. The V call is TRBV19, the J call TRBJ1-2; D is undetermined. The CDR3 runs 16 residues. Trimming removed 5 bases at V and 0 bases at J, with 16 bases between. Germline V gene data show CDR1 as LNHDA and CDR2 as SQIVND (reference sequence).